The rows below give T cell receptor beta chains drawn from one sample of a study of T-cell memory formation after mild COVID-19. TCRdb re-derived calls from the 5' RACE reads in MiXCR, one entry per CDR3 protein. The repertoire holds 500,000 to 550,000 distinct CDR3 sequences, with around 21% as singletons. Source material: PBMCs or a T cell subset sorted from them (not recorded which). The receptors derive from an adult woman who had mild COVID-19 (a few samples of this study predate the infection). Cell type and time point are not known. Both conserved end residues are part of each CDR3. D genes are given only for firm matches. For some rows the clone size is stated as once, few or many, or as a class when expanded; others skip it.

few	TRBJ2-5	-	TRBV7-9	TGTGCCAGCAGTCAGACCACCCATATCCAAGAGACCCAGTACTTC	CASSQTTHIQETQYF
few	TRBJ2-7	TRBD1	TRBV12-3/TRBV12-4	TGTGCCAGCGGGACAGGGAGTATCTACGAGCAGTACTTC	CASGTGSIYEQYF
-	TRBJ1-1	-	TRBV20-1	TGCAGTGCCTTCAGCCTTTGGGGGATTCAGAACACTGAAGCTTTCTTT	CSAFSLWGIQNTEAFF
-	TRBJ2-7	-	TRBV28	TGTGCCAGCAGTTTCTCCGGAGGTGAGCAGTACTTC	CASSFSGGEQYF
-	TRBJ2-1	-	TRBV6-1	TGTGCCAGCAGCTCACTTCTACACTCCGGCGGTGAGCAGTTCTTC	CASSSLLHSGGEQFF
many	TRBJ2-7	TRBD1	TRBV29-1	TGCAGCACAAGACAGGGCGGAACCTACGAGCAGTACTTC	CSTRQGGTYEQYF
-	TRBJ2-7	TRBD1	TRBV18	TGTGCCAGCTCAACACGAGGGGGCAGCGACGAGCAGTACTTC	CASSTRGGSDEQYF
many	TRBJ2-1	TRBD2	TRBV7-9	TGTGCCAGCAGCTTGGGACTAGCGGGAGTTTGGACCTACAATGAGCAGTTCTTC	CASSLGLAGVWTYNEQFF
-	TRBJ1-3	TRBD1	TRBV7-9	TGTGCCAGCAGCTTTCTGACAGGGAATGGAAACACCATATATTTT	CASSFLTGNGNTIYF
-	TRBJ2-2	-	TRBV2	TGTGCCAGCAGTGTAAAGGTGGGGAACACCGGGGAGCTGTTTTTT	CASSVKVGNTGELFF
few	TRBJ2-7	-	TRBV7-8	TGTGCCAGCAGCTCTACTAGTTGGGACGAGCAGTACTTC	CASSSTSWDEQYF
-	TRBJ1-2	-	TRBV12-3/TRBV12-4	TGTGCCAGCAGTTTCTGGCAGGCGACTAACTATGGCTACACCTTC	CASSFWQATNYGYTF
few	TRBJ2-3	-	TRBV5-1	TGCGCCAGCAGCCCCGGGTCCAACAGGGTTGCAGATACGCAGTATTTT	CASSPGSNRVADTQYF
many	TRBJ2-7	-	TRBV3-1	TGTGCCAGCAGCCTCGGACACGCTTACGAGCAGTACTTC	CASSLGHAYEQYF
few	TRBJ1-3	-	TRBV9	TGTGCCAGCAGCGTAGAAGGGCGAAACACCATATATTTT	CASSVEGRNTIYF
-	TRBJ1-6	-	TRBV6-5	TGTGCCAGCAGAAGTGGGACACTAAGTTCACCCCTCCACTTT	CASRSGTLSSPLHF
-	TRBJ1-1	TRBD1	TRBV7-6	TGTGCCAGCAGACATCGGACAGGGGAAGCTTTCTTT	CASRHRTGEAFF
-	TRBJ2-7	-	TRBV19	TGTGCCAGTAGTATTCCCGGAGACGAGCAGTACTTC	CASSIPGDEQYF
many	TRBJ2-5	-	TRBV7-7	TGTGCTAGCAGCTTCTTCCTAGATCCCCGTGAGACCCAGTACTTC	CASSFFLDPRETQYF
-	TRBJ1-1	TRBD1	TRBV15	TGTGCCACCAGCAGGCCTACAGGGGCAGGAAACACTGAAGCTTTCTTT	CATSRPTGAGNTEAFF
-	TRBJ2-7	TRBD1	TRBV23-1	TGCGCCAGCAGGGGGGGACAGGCTTTTTACGAGCAGTACTTC	CASRGGQAFYEQYF
few	TRBJ2-1	-	TRBV7-9	TGTGCCAGCAGCCTAGACCCAACCTACAATGAGCAGTTCTTC	CASSLDPTYNEQFF
-	TRBJ1-5	TRBD1	TRBV7-2	TGTGCCAGCAGCTTGATGGGACAGGGGAATCAGCCCCAGCATTTT	CASSLMGQGNQPQHF
few	TRBJ2-2	-	TRBV29-1	TGCAGCGTCACACGTGGTCTAGGAAACACCGGGGAGCTGTTTTTT	CSVTRGLGNTGELFF
-	TRBJ2-1	TRBD2	TRBV5-1	TGCGCCAGCAGCTTGTTACGCCTGGGCCGGACGGAACTAGCGGGCCGCTACAATGAGCAGTTCTTC	CASSLLRLGRTELAGRYNEQFF
few	TRBJ2-3	TRBD1	TRBV24-1	TGTGCCACCAGTGATCCGATCGGGACAGGCACAGATACGCAGTATTTT	CATSDPIGTGTDTQYF
few	TRBJ2-1	-	TRBV24-1	TGTGCCACCAGTGATTTAACCGACAATGAGCAGTTCTTC	CATSDLTDNEQFF
-	TRBJ1-1	TRBD1	TRBV7-8	TGTGCCAGCAGCTTAGAACAGGGGGTGAACACTGAAGCTTTCTTT	CASSLEQGVNTEAFF
-	TRBJ2-5	-	TRBV5-1	TGCGCCAGCAGAGAACACCGACAACAAGAGACCCAGTACTTC	CASREHRQQETQYF
-	TRBJ2-1	TRBD2	TRBV30	TGTGCCTGGAGTGTACAATCGGGAGCGGGAGTGCGCTTCTTC	CAWSVQSGAGVRFF
few	TRBJ1-4	-	TRBV20-1	TGCAGTGCTAGAGTGCAGGGTGGGGAAAAACTGTTTTTT	CSARVQGGEKLFF
-	TRBJ1-1	TRBD1	TRBV7-9	TGTGCCAGCAGCTCAAAACAGGGGGCAGGCGGCACTGAAGCTTTCTTT	CASSSKQGAGGTEAFF
few	TRBJ2-7	TRBD1	TRBV20-1	TGCAGTGCTTCCCGACAGGGTAGGACCTACGAGCAGTACTTC	CSASRQGRTYEQYF
many	TRBJ2-3	-	TRBV24-1	TGTGCCACCAGTGATTTGCAGGAGCCAGATACGCAGTATTTT	CATSDLQEPDTQYF
-	TRBJ1-5	-	TRBV30	TGTGCTTGTGGGGCTACACTTAGCAATCAGCCCCAGCATTTT	CACGATLSNQPQHF
-	TRBJ1-2	-	TRBV12-3/TRBV12-4	TGTGCCAGCCTTTCGGCCGTCCCTCGAGGGGGCTACACCTTC	CASLSAVPRGGYTF
few	TRBJ2-1	TRBD2	TRBV7-9	TGTGCCAGCAGCATACGACTAGCGGGCTCCTACAATGAGCAGTTCTTC	CASSIRLAGSYNEQFF